The 27 T cell receptor beta chains below were found in one sample sequenced in a study of blood T cell repertoires in COVID-19. Sequenced by immunoSEQ multiplex PCR; TCRdb stores in-frame clones only, minus some. The table has some 300,000 clones, over 85% seen once. Sequencing was carried out using PBMCs or T cells enriched from blood (not recorded which). These receptor sequences come from a woman in her thirties who had recovered from COVID-19.

This sequence joins TRBV24-1 and TRBJ2-5, with D possibly TRBD1 on 6 matching bases. From germline, CDR1 is KGHDR and CDR2 SFDVKD. This CDR3 has 15 residues. The V end was cut by 2 bases, the J end by 2 bases, with 11 bases between. Here the CDR3 reads CATSDSGQLQETQYF. DNA for the CDR3: TGTGCCACCAGTGATTCCGGACAGCTACAAGAGACCCAGTACTTC.

This clone was seen just once. The chain recombines TRBV5-1 with TRBJ2-3; 7 bases are shared with TRBD2. The germline V gene has CDR1 SGHRS and CDR2 YFSETQ. With 1 base clipped from V and 0 bases from J, the junction kept 11 bases outside the gene matches. The CDR3 is 18 amino acids. CDR3 bases: TGCGCCAGCAGCTTGTTTGGTCTAGCGGACACTAGCACAGATACGCAGTATTTT. Translating it yields CASSLFGLADTSTDTQYF. Based on the CDR3 plus reference TRBV5-1 and TRBJ2-3, the full variable domain is KAGVTQTPRYLIKTRGQQVTLSCSPISGHRSVSWYQQTPGQGLQFLFEYFSETQRNKGNFPGRFSGRQFSNSRSEMNVSTLELGDSALYLCASSLFGLADTSTDTQYFGPGTRLTVL.

This chain uses TRBV4-1 with TRBJ2-1, with D unclear. Germline V gene data show CDR1 as MGHRA and CDR2 as YSYEKL. The CDR3 has 17 amino acids. Trimming stripped 0 bases from V and 0 bases from J, with 12 bases between. The CDR3 nucleotides read TGCGCCAGCAGCCAAGAAGGCGGTTTAAGCTCCTACAATGAGCAGTTCTTC. It codes for CASSQEGGLSSYNEQFF.

The chain carries TRBV7-2 and TRBJ1-2; D is unclear. This CDR3 has 14 residues. V dropped 1 base and J dropped 0 bases, with 6 bases sitting between them. Germline CDR1 and CDR2: SGHTA and FQGNSA. CDR3 in amino acids: CASSLVPANYGYTF. The CDR3 DNA sequence: TGTGCCAGCAGCTTAGTGCCAGCTAACTATGGCTACACCTTC.

This clone was recorded a few times. The genes are TRBV19 and TRBJ1-5; TRBD1 agrees at 10 bases. After removal of 2 bases from V and 7 bases from J, the junction contained 8 bases not matched to a gene. Germline lookup yields CDR1 LNHDA and CDR2 SQIVND (reference sequence). There are 16 residues in the CDR3. The CDR3 nucleotides read TGTGCCAGTAGTATAAGGGACAGGGGCTTATACCAGCCCCAGCATTTT. Its translation is CASSIRDRGLYQPQHF.

The chain employs TRBV6-5 and TRBJ2-1; D might be TRBD2 (5 bases). Germline lookup yields CDR1 MNHEY and CDR2 SVGAGI. V was trimmed by 2 bases and J by 7 bases, leaving 18 bases between them. The CDR3 is 16 residues long. The CDR3 DNA follows: TGTGCCAGCAGTTACGCAGCGGCGGGCCCTTGGAATGAGCAGTTCTTC. Translated, it gives CASSYAAAGPWNEQFF.

The CDR3 loop reads CAISRLEGAYEQYF. As DNA, the CDR3 is TGTGCCATCAGCCGACTTGAAGGAGCCTACGAGCAGTACTTC. V is TRBV10-3 and J is TRBJ2-7; no reliable D call. The germline gives CDR1 ENHRY, CDR2 SYGVKD. Trimming shortened V by 6 bases and J by 2 bases, and 14 bases separated the two germline ends. This CDR3 spans 14 amino acids.

The chain couples TRBV6-5 to TRBJ1-3; no firm D call. Per germline, CDR1 MNHEY and CDR2 SVGAGI. There are 15 residues in the CDR3. V was clipped by 2 bases and J by 4 bases, with 12 bases between them. Here the CDR3 reads CASSYDQAGGNTIYF. In DNA, the CDR3 is TGTGCCAGCAGTTACGATCAGGCCGGAGGAAACACCATATATTTT.

For the CDR3, the DNA is TGTGCCAGCAGCGTTGGGACAGGAGTGGTCGCTGAAGCTTTCTTT. Translating it yields CASSVGTGVVAEAFF. The chain carries TRBV13 and TRBJ1-1, with 8 bases aligning to TRBD1. This CDR3 comprises 15 residues. V lost 5 bases and J lost 6; bases outside the gene matches: 11. Looked up from germline, CDR1 is PRHDT and CDR2 is FYEKMQ (reference sequence).

The V call is TRBV6-1, the J call TRBJ2-2; TRBD2 matches at 11 bases. The CDR3 is made up of 18 amino acids. Unmatched junction bases numbered 12, after V lost 4 bases and J lost 5 bases. In germline, CDR1 is MNHNS, CDR2 SASEGT. CDR3 nucleotide sequence: TGTGCCAGCAGTGTTTATCTAGCGGGAGGACTCAGTACCGGGGAGCTGTTTTTT. It codes for CASSVYLAGGLSTGELFF.

CDR3: CASSQRGAGKTHNEQFF. The CDR3 DNA follows: TGTGCCAGCAGCCAGAGAGGAGCGGGAAAAACACACAATGAGCAGTTCTTC. The chain employs TRBV4-2 and TRBJ2-1, with TRBD2 matching over 7 bases. CDR1 and CDR2 (germline): LGHNA, YNFKEQ. This CDR3 region has 17 residues. Trimming took 3 bases from V and 5 from J; bases not matched to a gene: 13.

V gene TRBV28 combines with J gene TRBJ2-2; 11 nucleotides match TRBD2. This CDR3 has 16 amino acids. V dropped 7 bases and J dropped 5; count of bases not matched to a gene: 9. Per germline, CDR1 MDHEN and CDR2 SYDVKM. Written as DNA, the CDR3 is TGTGCCAGCATATCACTAGCGGGAGTTCGGACCGGGGAGCTGTTTTTT. This encodes CASISLAGVRTGELFF.

Only one count was recorded for this clone. The J gene is TRBJ2-7, the V gene TRBV9, with 10 bases fitting TRBD1. Germline trimming cut 3 bases from V and 6 bases from J; bases unmatched to any gene: 9. Germline V gene data show CDR1 as SGDLS and CDR2 as YYNGEE. The CDR3 consists of 15 residues. The DNA for the CDR3 is TGTGCCAGCAGCGGAGGGGGACAGGGGTTTGGCGAGCAGTACTTC. Translating gives CASSGGGQGFGEQYF.

A single count supports this clone. This sequence joins TRBV6-5 and TRBJ2-2, with a weak D call TRBD1 (6 bases). The CDR3 has 13 amino acids. V lost 6 bases and J lost 6, with 11 bases in between. The germline CDR1 and CDR2 sequences are MNHEY and SVGAGI. The CDR3 region has the DNA TGTGCCAGCAGATCCACAGGGTCCGGGGAGCTGTTTTTT. Translation: CASRSTGSGELFF.

V is TRBV7-6 and J is TRBJ2-7; 8 nucleotides align to TRBD1. The CDR3 consists of 13 residues. Germline CDR1 and CDR2: SGHVS and FNYEAQ. The junction had 5 bases not matched to a gene; V was cut back by 8 bases and J by 2 bases. The chain's CDR3 is CASGTGDTYEQYF. DNA of the CDR3: TGTGCCAGCGGGACAGGCGATACCTACGAGCAGTACTTC.

The chain uses TRBV15 and TRBJ2-7, with 9 nucleotides matching TRBD1. With V trimmed by 0 bases and J by 4 bases, 7 bases remained unmatched. This CDR3 comprises 16 residues. Germline V gene sequence: CDR1 LNHNV, CDR2 YYDKDF (reference sequence). The chain's CDR3 is CATSRDLDRGFYEQYF. CDR3 DNA sequence: TGTGCCACCAGCAGAGACCTGGACAGGGGATTTTACGAGCAGTACTTC.

The chain uses TRBV7-2 and TRBJ2-1, with D possibly matching TRBD2 (6 bases). Trimming left V 3 bases short and J 4 bases short, with 13 bases between. Germline V lookup: CDR1 SGHTA, CDR2 FQGNSA. This CDR3 has 15 amino acids. CDR3: CASSLLGGEYNEQFF. The CDR3 DNA is TGTGCCAGCAGCTTGCTTGGCGGGGAATACAATGAGCAGTTCTTC. Drawing the rest from reference TRBV7-2 and TRBJ2-1, the complete variable domain is GAGVSQSPSNKVTEKGKDVELRCDPISGHTALYWYRQSLGQGLEFLIYFQGNSAPDKSGLPSDRFSAERTGGSVSTLTIQRTQQEDSAVYLCASSLLGGEYNEQFFGPGTRLTVL.

The chain carries TRBV5-6 and TRBJ2-3, with 11 bases fitting TRBD2. J gave up 1 base and V 5 bases, and 9 bases lay outside the gene matches. The CDR3 loop spans 17 amino acids. Germline loops: CDR1 SGHDT, CDR2 YYEEEE. The CDR3 DNA is TGTGCCAGCAGACCACTGACGGGACTAGCGGGCACAGATACGCAGTATTTT. Its protein is CASRPLTGLAGTDTQYF. Using reference TRBV5-6 and TRBJ2-3 for the parts outside the CDR3, the full variable domain is DAGVTQSPTHLIKTRGQQVTLRCSPKSGHDTVSWYQQALGQGPQFIFQYYEEEERQRGNFPDRFSGHQFPNYSSELNVNALLLGDSALYLCASRPLTGLAGTDTQYFGPGTRLTVL.

The chain uses TRBV7-9 and TRBJ2-7; TRBD2 is a possible D gene (5 bases). This CDR3 has 15 amino acids. Germline loops: CDR1 SEHNR, CDR2 FQNEAQ (reference sequence). The V and J ends lost 4 bases and 0 bases respectively, with 13 bases between them. Here the CDR3 DNA reads TGTGCCAGCAGCTGGGAGACGGGGAGCTCCTACGAGCAGTACTTC. Its protein is CASSWETGSSYEQYF. Full variable domain (outside the CDR3, taken from reference TRBV7-9 and TRBJ2-7): DTGVSQNPRHKITKRGQNVTFRCDPISEHNRLYWYRQTLGQGPEFLTYFQNEAQLEKSRLLSDRFSAERPKGSFSTLEIQRTEQGDSAMYLCASSWETGSSYEQYFGPGTRLTVT.

J is TRBJ2-1 and V is TRBV15; weak D call: TRBD2 (6 bases). The length of the CDR3 is 14 residues. Germline V gene data show CDR1 as LNHNV and CDR2 as YYDKDF (reference sequence). Trimming took 7 bases from V and 9 from J, leaving 19 bases between them. This CDR3 reads CATTRRDARLEQFF. The CDR3 DNA is TGTGCCACCACCAGGCGGGACGCTCGTCTTGAGCAGTTCTTC.

V gene TRBV10-3 combines with J gene TRBJ2-3, with a tentative D call TRBD2 (6 bases). Trimming took 5 bases from V and 1 from J, leaving 10 bases between them. This CDR3 has 14 residues. From germline, CDR1 is ENHRY and CDR2 SYGVKD. The CDR3 protein is CAISSREGTDTQYF. The CDR3 nucleotides read TGTGCCATCAGTTCCAGGGAGGGCACAGATACGCAGTATTTT.

The J gene is TRBJ1-6, the V gene TRBV9, with 9 bases lining up with TRBD1. The CDR3 has 16 amino acids. Germline CDR1 is SGDLS and CDR2 is YYNGEE. J lost 7 bases, V lost 4 bases, and 9 bases had no gene match. Here the CDR3 reads CASSLTSGTGNSPLHF. DNA of the CDR3: TGTGCCAGCAGCTTAACGTCCGGGACAGGGAATTCACCCCTCCACTTT.

The J gene is TRBJ2-2, the V gene TRBV10-3; 9 bases fit TRBD1. From germline, CDR1 is ENHRY and CDR2 SYGVKD. J lost 0 bases, V lost 6 bases, and 2 bases had no gene match. The CDR3 is made up of 15 amino acids. CDR3 sequence (DNA): TGTGCCATCAGCTGGACAGGGGCGAACACCGGGGAGCTGTTTTTT. It yields the protein CAISWTGANTGELFF.

The rearrangement uses TRBV11-1 and TRBJ2-3, with 10 bases fitting TRBD2. CDR3 length: 15 amino acids. Trimming cost V 5 bases and J 5 bases; bases outside gene matches: 7. The V gene's germline CDR1 is SGHAT and CDR2 FQDESV (reference sequence). The chain's CDR3 is CASSPLAGDVDTQYF. DNA for the CDR3: TGTGCCAGCAGCCCCCTAGCGGGAGATGTAGATACGCAGTATTTT. The full variable domain, rest sourced from reference TRBV11-1 and TRBJ2-3, is EAEVAQSPRYKITEKSQAVAFWCDPISGHATLYWYRQILGQGPELLVQFQDESVVDDSQLPKDRFSAERLKGVDSTLKIQPAELGDSAMYLCASSPLAGDVDTQYFGPGTRLTVL.

This clone is a singleton in its sample. V usage is TRBV5-1 and J usage is TRBJ2-1, with D uncertain. The CDR3 runs to 13 residues. Germline CDR1 SGHRS, CDR2 YFSETQ. V was pared by 2 bases and J by 5 bases, with 8 bases between. The CDR3 sequence: CASSFLQHNEQFF. The CDR3 DNA sequence: TGCGCCAGCAGCTTTTTACAGCACAATGAGCAGTTCTTC.

This sequence joins TRBV6-5 and TRBJ1-6, with unresolved D. Trimming removed 5 bases at V and 6 bases at J, with 11 bases between. CDR3 size: 14 residues. Germline CDR1 MNHEY, CDR2 SVGAGI. As DNA, the CDR3 is TGTGCCAGCAGTCGCGACTGGAGTAATTCACCCCTCCACTTT. Amino acid sequence: CASSRDWSNSPLHF.

The chain couples TRBV15 to TRBJ2-1; 8 nucleotides line up with TRBD1. After removal of 0 bases from V and 3 bases from J, the junction contained 4 bases not matched to a gene. This CDR3 is built from 16 residues. CDR1 and CDR2 (germline): LNHNV, YYDKDF (reference sequence). CDR3 loop: CATSRDDRGFYNEQFF. The CDR3 DNA reads TGTGCCACCAGCAGAGACGACAGGGGATTCTACAATGAGCAGTTCTTC.